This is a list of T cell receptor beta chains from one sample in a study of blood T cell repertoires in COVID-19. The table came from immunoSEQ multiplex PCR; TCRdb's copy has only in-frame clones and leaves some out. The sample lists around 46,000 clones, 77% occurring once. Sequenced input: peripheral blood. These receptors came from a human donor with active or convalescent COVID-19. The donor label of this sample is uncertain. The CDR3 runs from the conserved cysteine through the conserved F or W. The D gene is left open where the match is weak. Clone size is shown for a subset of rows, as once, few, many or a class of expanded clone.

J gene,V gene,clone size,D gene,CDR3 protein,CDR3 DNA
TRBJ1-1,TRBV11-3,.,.,CASSYGKGSGFF,TGTGCCAGCAGCTACGGAAAGGGGTCTGGTTTCTTT
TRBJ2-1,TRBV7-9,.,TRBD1,CASSSGPDRYNNEQFF,TGTGCCAGCAGCTCGGGACCGGACAGGTACAACAATGAGCAGTTCTTC
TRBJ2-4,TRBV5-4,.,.,CASSSMAGAKNIQYF,TGTGCCAGCAGCTCTATGGCGGGAGCCAAAAACATTCAGTACTTC
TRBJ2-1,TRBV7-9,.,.,CASSDRASGDEQFF,TGTGCCAGCAGCGACCGGGCCAGCGGCGATGAGCAGTTCTTC
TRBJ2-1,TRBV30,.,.,CAWSVRASDFLGAWFF,TGTGCCTGGAGTGTACGAGCTAGTGATTTTCTTGGAGCGTGGTTCTTC
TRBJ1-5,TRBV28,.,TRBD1,CASRQGWINQPQHF,TGTGCCAGTAGACAGGGGTGGATCAATCAGCCCCAGCATTTT
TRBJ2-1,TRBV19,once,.,CASGEGGTEQFF,TGTGCCAGCGGGGAGGGGGGCACTGAGCAGTTCTTC
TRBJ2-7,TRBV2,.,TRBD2,CASKGTSGPYEQYF,TGTGCCAGCAAGGGGACTAGCGGGCCCTACGAGCAGTACTTC
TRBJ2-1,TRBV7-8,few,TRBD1,CASSSGTGLLYEQFF,TGTGCCAGCAGCTCCGGGACAGGGCTTTTGTATGAGCAGTTCTTC
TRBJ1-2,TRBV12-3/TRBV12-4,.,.,CASSSRPGGYTF,TGTGCCAGCAGTTCAAGGCCGGGTGGCTACACCTTC
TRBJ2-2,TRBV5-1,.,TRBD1,CASNPTGAGTGELFF,TGCGCCAGCAATCCCACAGGGGCTGGCACCGGGGAGCTGTTTTTT
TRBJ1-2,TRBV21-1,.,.,CASSKRGTGDHCGYTF,TGTGCCAGCAGCAAAAGGGGGACAGGGGACCACTGCGGCTACACCTTC
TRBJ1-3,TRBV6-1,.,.,CASSESGRGRGTIYF,TGTGCCAGCAGTGAATCAGGCAGGGGCCGGGGCACCATATATTTT
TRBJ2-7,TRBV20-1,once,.,CSAQDVYEQYF,TGCAGTGCGCAGGATGTCTACGAGCAGTACTTC
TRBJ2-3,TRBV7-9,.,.,CASSPTPRYSSTDTQYF,TGTGCCAGCAGCCCTACCCCACGGTACTCTAGCACAGATACGCAGTATTTT
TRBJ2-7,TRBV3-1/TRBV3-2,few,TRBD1,CASSRPGQRGRQYF,TGTGCCAGCAGCCGCCCGGGACAGCGAGGTCGGCAGTACTTC
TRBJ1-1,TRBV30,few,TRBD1,CAREGQTITEAFF,TGTGCCCGAGAGGGACAGACAATCACTGAAGCTTTCTTT
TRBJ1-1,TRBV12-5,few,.,CASGPDTEAFF,TGTGCTAGTGGTCCCGACACTGAAGCTTTCTTT
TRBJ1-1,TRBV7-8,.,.,CASSPPGHRATEAFF,TGTGCCAGCAGCCCGCCGGGACATCGGGCCACTGAAGCTTTCTTT
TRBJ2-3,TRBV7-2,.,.,CASTPGLARTDTQYF,TGTGCCAGCACCCCCGGGCTAGCGCGCACAGATACGCAGTATTTT
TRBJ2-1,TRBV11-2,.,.,CASSRDRPLGGEQFF,TGTGCCAGCAGCCGTGACAGGCCCTTGGGTGGTGAGCAGTTCTTC
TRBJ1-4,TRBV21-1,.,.,CASSKVVRTNEKLFF,TGTGCCAGCAGCAAAGTAGTGCGGACTAATGAAAAACTGTTTTTT
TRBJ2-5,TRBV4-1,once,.,CASSQRGTDQETQYF,TGCGCCAGCAGCCAACGCGGGACTGACCAAGAGACCCAGTACTTC
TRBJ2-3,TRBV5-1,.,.,CASSFGGVGTDTQYF,TGCGCCAGCAGCTTCGGGGGAGTTGGGACAGATACGCAGTATTTT
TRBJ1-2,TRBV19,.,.,CASSIVKTVGYTF,TGTGCCAGTAGTATAGTCAAGACAGTTGGCTACACCTTC
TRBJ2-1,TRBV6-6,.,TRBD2,CASSRAGGAYNEQFF,TGTGCCAGCAGTCGCGCGGGAGGGGCCTACAATGAGCAGTTCTTC
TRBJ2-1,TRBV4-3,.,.,CASSQLNQGPWPYNEQFF,TGCGCCAGCAGCCAATTAAACCAGGGCCCGTGGCCATACAATGAGCAGTTCTTC
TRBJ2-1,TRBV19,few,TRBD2,CALKGSSGRLFF,TGTGCCCTCAAAGGGTCTAGCGGGAGACTGTTCTTC
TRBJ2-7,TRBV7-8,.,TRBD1,CASSPSVGTGRYEQYF,TGTGCCAGCAGCCCCAGTGTGGGGACAGGGAGATACGAGCAGTACTTC
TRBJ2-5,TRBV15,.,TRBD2,CATSRDLIAGGGETQYF,TGTGCCACCAGCAGAGATCTAATAGCGGGAGGAGGTGAGACCCAGTACTTC
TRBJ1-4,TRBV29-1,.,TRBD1,CSVAPAGGEKLFF,TGCAGCGTTGCCCCCGCAGGGGGAGAAAAACTGTTTTTT
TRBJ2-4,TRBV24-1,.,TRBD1,CATSGTGYIQYF,TGTGCCACCAGTGGGACAGGGTACATTCAGTACTTC
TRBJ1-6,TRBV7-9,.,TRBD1,CASSRGQYNSPLHF,TGTGCCAGCAGCAGGGGACAGTATAATTCACCCCTCCACTTT
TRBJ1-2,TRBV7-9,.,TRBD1,CASSPRDRSAYGYTF,TGTGCCAGCAGCCCAAGGGACAGGTCTGCCTATGGCTACACCTTC
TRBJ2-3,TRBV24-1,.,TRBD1,CATSDRTGHSTDTQYF,TGTGCCACCAGTGACCGGACAGGGCACAGCACAGATACGCAGTATTTT
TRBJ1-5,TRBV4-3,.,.,CASSQVLGRGDQPQHF,TGCGCCAGCAGCCAAGTCTTGGGCAGGGGAGATCAGCCCCAGCATTTT
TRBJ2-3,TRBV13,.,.,CASSSRARLDTQYF,TGTGCCAGCAGCTCCCGCGCCCGCTTAGATACGCAGTATTTT
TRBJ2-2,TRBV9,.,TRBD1,CASSFRDRGPGELFF,TGTGCCAGCAGCTTCCGGGACAGAGGGCCCGGGGAGCTGTTTTTT
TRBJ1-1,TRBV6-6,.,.,CASKGPRGTEAFF,TGTGCCAGCAAAGGGCCAAGGGGGACTGAAGCTTTCTTT
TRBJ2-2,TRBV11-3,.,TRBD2,CASRMTWEGPGELFF,TGTGCCAGCAGGATGACGTGGGAGGGCCCCGGGGAGCTGTTTTTT
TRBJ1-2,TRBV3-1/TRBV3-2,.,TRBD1,CASSQDRDRGKPANYGYTF,TGTGCCAGCAGCCAAGATCGTGACAGGGGGAAGCCTGCTAACTATGGCTACACCTTC
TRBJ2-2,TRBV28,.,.,CASSLRLAFVTGELFF,TGTGCCAGCAGTTTAAGACTGGCTTTTGTCACCGGGGAGCTGTTTTTT
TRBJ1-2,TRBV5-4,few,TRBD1,CASSLETGGGYTF,TGTGCCAGCAGCTTGGAGACAGGGGGAGGCTACACCTTC
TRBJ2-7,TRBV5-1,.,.,CASSQSLRGQGRDEQYF,TGCGCCAGCAGCCAGAGCTTGCGGGGGCAGGGGAGGGACGAGCAGTACTTC
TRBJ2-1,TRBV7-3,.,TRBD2,CASSLNSPSGSVYNEQFF,TGTGCCAGCAGCTTAAATTCCCCCAGCGGGAGTGTGTACAATGAGCAGTTCTTC
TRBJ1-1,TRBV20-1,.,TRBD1,CSARKGTGAFF,TGCAGTGCTAGAAAAGGGACAGGTGCTTTCTTT
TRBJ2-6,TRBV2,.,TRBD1,CASILDRSGSGANVLTF,TGTGCCAGCATCTTGGACAGGTCAGGCTCTGGGGCCAACGTCCTGACTTTC
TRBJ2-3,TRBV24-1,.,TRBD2,CATSEPGTSDTDTQYF,TGTGCCACCAGTGAACCCGGGACTAGCGACACAGATACGCAGTATTTT
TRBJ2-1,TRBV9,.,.,CASSVGAGRHQGTEQFF,TGTGCCAGCAGCGTAGGGGCGGGGAGGCATCAGGGTACTGAGCAGTTCTTC
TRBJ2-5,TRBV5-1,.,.,CASKRQDQETQYF,TGCGCCAGCAAGAGACAGGATCAAGAGACCCAGTACTTC
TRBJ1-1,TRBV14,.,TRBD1,CASTLGQYTEAFF,TGTGCCAGCACCTTGGGACAGTACACTGAAGCTTTCTTT
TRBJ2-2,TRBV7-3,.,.,CASSTPGGGTGELFF,TGTGCCTCATCTACCCCAGGGGGAGGCACCGGGGAGCTGTTTTTT
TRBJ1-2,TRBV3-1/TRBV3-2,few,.,CASSQQGTIRYGYTF,TGTGCCAGCAGCCAACAGGGGACCATCCGCTATGGCTACACCTTC
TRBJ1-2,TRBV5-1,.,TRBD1,CASSFTGTGDGYTF,TGCGCCAGCAGCTTTACCGGGACAGGGGATGGCTACACCTTC
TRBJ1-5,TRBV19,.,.,CASSRTAGLGNQPQHF,TGTGCCAGTTCTCGTACGGCAGGGTTAGGCAATCAGCCCCAGCATTTT